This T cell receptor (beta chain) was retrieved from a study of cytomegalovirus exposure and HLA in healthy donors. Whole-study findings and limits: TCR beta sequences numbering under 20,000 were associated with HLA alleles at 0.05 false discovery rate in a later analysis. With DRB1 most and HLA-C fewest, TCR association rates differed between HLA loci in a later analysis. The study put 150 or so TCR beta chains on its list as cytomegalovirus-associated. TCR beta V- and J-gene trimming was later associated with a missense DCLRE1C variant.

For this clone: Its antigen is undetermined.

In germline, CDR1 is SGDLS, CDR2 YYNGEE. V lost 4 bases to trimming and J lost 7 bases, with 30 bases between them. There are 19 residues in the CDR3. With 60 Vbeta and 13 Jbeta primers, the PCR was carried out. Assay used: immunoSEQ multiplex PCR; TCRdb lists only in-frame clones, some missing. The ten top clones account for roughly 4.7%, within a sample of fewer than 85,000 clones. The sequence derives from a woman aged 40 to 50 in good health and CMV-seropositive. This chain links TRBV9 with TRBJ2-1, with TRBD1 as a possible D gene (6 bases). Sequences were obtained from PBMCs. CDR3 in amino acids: CASSNLGGSTPFTGNEQFF. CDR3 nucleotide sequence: TGTGCCAGCAGCAACCTTGGGGGCAGCACTCCCTTTACGGGAAATGAGCAGTTCTTC.